The following is a TCR beta chain sequence with its context. Its specificity is not known. Primers for the PCR totalled 60 Vbeta and 13 Jbeta. Original analysis: A later analysis tallied roughly 77 million unique TCR beta chains, approximately 10 million of them shared. Assay used: immunoSEQ multiplex PCR; TCRdb lists only in-frame clones, some missing. V and J calls and clone size are as listed in that table; D and trimming were resolved from the DNA. The sample shows roughly 130,000 clones, 80% of them seen only once. These data originate in a study of cytomegalovirus exposure and HLA in healthy donors. Study outcomes and limitations: Association of 15,000 to 20,000 TCR beta sequences with HLA alleles was found at 0.05 false discovery rate in a later analysis. CMV antigen specificity was confirmed in vitro for a few CMV-associated chains.

The germline CDR1 and CDR2 sequences are SQVTM and ANQGSEA. Trimming pared 6 bases from V and 4 bases from J, leaving 6 bases between. This CDR3 spans 10 amino acids. The origin of this receptor is a man in his thirties or forties in good health and CMV-seronegative. What was sequenced was PBMCs. The gene calls are TRBV29-1 and TRBJ1-1, with D unclear. CDR3 loop: CSVGVTEAFF. In nucleotides, the CDR3 is TGCAGCGTCGGGGTCACTGAAGCTTTCTTT.